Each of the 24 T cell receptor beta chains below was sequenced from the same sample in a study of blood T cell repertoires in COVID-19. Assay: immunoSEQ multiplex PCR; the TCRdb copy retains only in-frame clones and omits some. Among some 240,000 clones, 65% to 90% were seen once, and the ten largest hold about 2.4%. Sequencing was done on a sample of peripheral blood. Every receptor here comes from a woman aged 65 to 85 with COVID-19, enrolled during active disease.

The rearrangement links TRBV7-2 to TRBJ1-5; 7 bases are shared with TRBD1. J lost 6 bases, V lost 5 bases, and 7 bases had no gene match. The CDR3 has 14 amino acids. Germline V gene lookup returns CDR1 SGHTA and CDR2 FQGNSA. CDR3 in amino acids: CASSPEQGSQPQHF. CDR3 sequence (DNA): TGTGCCAGCAGCCCAGAACAGGGGAGTCAGCCCCAGCATTTT.

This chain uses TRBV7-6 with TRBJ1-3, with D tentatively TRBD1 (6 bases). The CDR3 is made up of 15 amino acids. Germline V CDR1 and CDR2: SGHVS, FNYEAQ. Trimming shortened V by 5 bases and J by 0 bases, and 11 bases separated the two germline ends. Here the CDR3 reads CASSQDRYSGNTIYF. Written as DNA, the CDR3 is TGTGCCAGCAGCCAGGACAGATACTCTGGAAACACCATATATTTT.

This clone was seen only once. The CDR3: CASRWTSGREDTQYF. CDR3 sequence (DNA): TGTGCCAGCAGATGGACTAGCGGGAGGGAAGATACGCAGTATTTT. The chain carries TRBV6-5 and TRBJ2-3; 15 nucleotides line up with TRBD2. The CDR3 is 15 amino acids. The V gene's germline CDR1 is MNHEY and CDR2 SVGAGI. J was trimmed by 5 bases and V by 6 bases; bases with no gene match: 3.

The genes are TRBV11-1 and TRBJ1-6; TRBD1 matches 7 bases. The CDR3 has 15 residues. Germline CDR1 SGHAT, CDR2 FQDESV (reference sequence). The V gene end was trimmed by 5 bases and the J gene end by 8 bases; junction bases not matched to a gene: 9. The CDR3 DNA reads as TGTGCCAGCAGCCGTACGACAGGGCTCGATTCACCCCTCCACTTT. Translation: CASSRTTGLDSPLHF.

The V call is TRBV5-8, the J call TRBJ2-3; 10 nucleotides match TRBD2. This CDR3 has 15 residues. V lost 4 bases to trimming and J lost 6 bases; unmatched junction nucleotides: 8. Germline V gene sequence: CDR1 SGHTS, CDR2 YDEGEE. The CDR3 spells CASSSGGTSVDTQYF. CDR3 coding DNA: TGTGCCAGCAGCAGCGGCGGGACTAGCGTCGATACGCAGTATTTT. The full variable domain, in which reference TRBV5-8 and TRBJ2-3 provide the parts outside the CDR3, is EAGVTQSPTHLIKTRGQQATLRCSPISGHTSVYWYQQALGLGLQFLLWYDEGEERNRGNFPPRFSGRQFPNYSSELNVNALELEDSALYLCASSSGGTSVDTQYFGPGTRLTVL.

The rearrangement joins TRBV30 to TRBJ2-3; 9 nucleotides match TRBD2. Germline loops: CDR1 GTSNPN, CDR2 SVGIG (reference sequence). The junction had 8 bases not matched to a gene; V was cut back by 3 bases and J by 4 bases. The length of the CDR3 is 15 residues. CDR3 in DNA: TGTGCCTGGAGGGGATATAGCGGGAGCCCAGATACGCAGTATTTT. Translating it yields CAWRGYSGSPDTQYF.

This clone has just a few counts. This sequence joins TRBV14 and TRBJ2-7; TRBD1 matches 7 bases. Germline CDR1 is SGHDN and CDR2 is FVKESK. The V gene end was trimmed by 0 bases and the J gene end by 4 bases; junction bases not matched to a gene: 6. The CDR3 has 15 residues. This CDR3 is CASSQDRGTVYEQYF. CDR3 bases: TGTGCCAGCAGCCAAGATCGAGGGACAGTTTACGAGCAGTACTTC.

DNA of the CDR3: TGTGCCAGCAGTTACCGGACAGGGTGGGACGAGCAGTACTTC. Its protein product is CASSYRTGWDEQYF. The chain uses TRBV6-5 and TRBJ2-7; TRBD1 aligns across 8 bases. CDR1 and CDR2 (germline): MNHEY, SVGAGI. With V trimmed by 2 bases and J by 5 bases, 5 bases remained unmatched. This CDR3 has 14 residues.

As DNA, the CDR3 is TGTGCCAGCATCCAGAGCGGGGCCTACAATGAGCAGTTCTTC. It yields the protein CASIQSGAYNEQFF. The chain links TRBV6-5 to TRBJ2-1; 7 nucleotides align to TRBD2. V trimming: 7 bases; J trimming: 2 bases; junction bases outside the gene matches: 5. The CDR3 has 14 amino acids. The germline V gene has CDR1 MNHEY and CDR2 SVGAGI.

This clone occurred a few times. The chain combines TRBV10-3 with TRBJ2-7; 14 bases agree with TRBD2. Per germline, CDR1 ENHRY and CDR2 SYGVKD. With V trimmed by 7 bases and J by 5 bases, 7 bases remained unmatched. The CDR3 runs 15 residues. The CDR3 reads CAIKGLAGGLDEQYF. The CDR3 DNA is TGTGCCATCAAAGGACTAGCGGGAGGTCTTGACGAGCAGTACTTC.

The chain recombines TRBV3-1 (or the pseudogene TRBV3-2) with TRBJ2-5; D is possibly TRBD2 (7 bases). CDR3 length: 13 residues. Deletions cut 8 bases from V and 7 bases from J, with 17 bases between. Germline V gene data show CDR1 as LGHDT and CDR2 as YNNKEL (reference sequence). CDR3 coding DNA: TGTGCCAGCTCAGGGGAGGGACGGGGGACCCAGTACTTC. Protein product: CASSGEGRGTQYF.

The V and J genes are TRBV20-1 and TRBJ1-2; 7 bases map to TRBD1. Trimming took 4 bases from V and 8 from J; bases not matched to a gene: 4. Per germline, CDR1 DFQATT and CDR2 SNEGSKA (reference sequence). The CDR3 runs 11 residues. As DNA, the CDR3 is TGCAGTGCTAACAGGGGATGGGGCTACACCTTC. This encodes CSANRGWGYTF.

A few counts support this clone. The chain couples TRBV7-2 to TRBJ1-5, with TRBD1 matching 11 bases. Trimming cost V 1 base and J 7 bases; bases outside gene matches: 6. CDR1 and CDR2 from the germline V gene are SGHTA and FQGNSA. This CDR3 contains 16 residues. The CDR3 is CASSLGLGTGGQPQHF. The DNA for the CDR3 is TGTGCCAGCAGCTTAGGCTTGGGGACAGGGGGACAGCCCCAGCATTTT.

The CDR3 loop reads CRAGLETQYF. CDR3 bases: TGCAGAGCGGGGTTGGAGACCCAGTACTTC. The chain carries TRBV20-1 and TRBJ2-5; 7 bases align to TRBD2. The CDR3 sequence is 10 residues long. Germline V gene data show CDR1 as DFQATT and CDR2 as SNEGSKA (reference sequence).

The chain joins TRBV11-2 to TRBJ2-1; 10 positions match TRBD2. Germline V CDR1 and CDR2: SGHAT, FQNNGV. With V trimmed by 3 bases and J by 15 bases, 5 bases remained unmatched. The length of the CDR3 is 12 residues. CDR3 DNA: TGTGCCAGCAGCTTCGGACTAGCGGCCATGTTCTTC. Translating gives CASSFGLAAMFF.

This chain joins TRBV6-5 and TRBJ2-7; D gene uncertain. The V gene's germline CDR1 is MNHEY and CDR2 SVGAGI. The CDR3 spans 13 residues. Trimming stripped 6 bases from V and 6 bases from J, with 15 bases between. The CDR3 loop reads CASRASSVSEQYF. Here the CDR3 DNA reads TGTGCCAGCAGAGCGTCATCCGTAAGCGAGCAGTACTTC.

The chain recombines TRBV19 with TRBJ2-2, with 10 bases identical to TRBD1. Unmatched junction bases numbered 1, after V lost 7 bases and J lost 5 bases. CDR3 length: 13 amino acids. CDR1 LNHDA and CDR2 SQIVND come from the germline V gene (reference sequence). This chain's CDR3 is CASMGQGTGELFF. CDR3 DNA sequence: TGTGCCAGTATGGGACAGGGGACCGGGGAGCTGTTTTTT.

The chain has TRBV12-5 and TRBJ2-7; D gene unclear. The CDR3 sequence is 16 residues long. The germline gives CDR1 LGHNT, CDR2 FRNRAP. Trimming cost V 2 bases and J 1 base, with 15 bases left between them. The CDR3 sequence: CASGLFPSTQSYEQYF. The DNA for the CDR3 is TGTGCTAGTGGTTTGTTCCCGAGCACCCAATCCTACGAGCAGTACTTC.

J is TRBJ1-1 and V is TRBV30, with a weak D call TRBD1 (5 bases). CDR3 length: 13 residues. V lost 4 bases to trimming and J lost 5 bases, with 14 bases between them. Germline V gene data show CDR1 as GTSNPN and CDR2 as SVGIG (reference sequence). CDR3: CAWKRDLFTEAFF. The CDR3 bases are TGTGCCTGGAAAAGGGACTTATTTACTGAAGCTTTCTTT. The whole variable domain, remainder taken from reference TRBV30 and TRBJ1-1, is SQTIHQWPATLVQPVGSPLSLECTVEGTSNPNLYWYRQAAGRGLQLLFYSVGIGQISSEVPQNLSASRPQDRQFILSSKKLLLSDSGFYLCAWKRDLFTEAFFGQGTRLTVV.

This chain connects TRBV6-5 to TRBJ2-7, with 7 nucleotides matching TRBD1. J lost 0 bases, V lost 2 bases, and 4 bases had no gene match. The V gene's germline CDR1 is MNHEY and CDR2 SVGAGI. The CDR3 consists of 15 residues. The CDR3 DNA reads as TGTGCCAGCAGTTACGGGACAGCCCACTCCTACGAGCAGTACTTC. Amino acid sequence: CASSYGTAHSYEQYF.

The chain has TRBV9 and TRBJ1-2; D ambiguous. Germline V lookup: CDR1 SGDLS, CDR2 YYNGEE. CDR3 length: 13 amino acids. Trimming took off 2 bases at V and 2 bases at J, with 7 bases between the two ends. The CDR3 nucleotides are TGTGCCAGCAGCGTGGGCAGGAACTATGGCTACACCTTC. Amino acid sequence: CASSVGRNYGYTF.

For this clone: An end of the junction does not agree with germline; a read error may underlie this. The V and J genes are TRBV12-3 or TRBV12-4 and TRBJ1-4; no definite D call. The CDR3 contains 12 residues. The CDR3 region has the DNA TGTGCCAGCGGTTTCCTTAGCGAAAAACTGTTTTTT. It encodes CASGFLSEKLFF.

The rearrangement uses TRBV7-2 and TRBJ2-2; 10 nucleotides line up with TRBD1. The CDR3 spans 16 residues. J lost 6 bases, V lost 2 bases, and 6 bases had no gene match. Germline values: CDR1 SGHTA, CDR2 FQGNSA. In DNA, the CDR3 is TGTGCCAGCAGCTTATCCGGACAGGGGGGTTCCGGGGAGCTGTTTTTT. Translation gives CASSLSGQGGSGELFF.

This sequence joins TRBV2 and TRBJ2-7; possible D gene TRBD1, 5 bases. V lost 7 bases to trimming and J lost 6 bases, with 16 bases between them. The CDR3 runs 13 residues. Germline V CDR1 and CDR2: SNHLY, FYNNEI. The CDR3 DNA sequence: TGTGCCAGCAACCTAAGGGGTGGCGGCGAGCAGTACTTC. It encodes CASNLRGGGEQYF.